The rows below give T cell receptor beta chains drawn from one sample of a study of blood T cell repertoires in COVID-19. Generated by immunoSEQ multiplex PCR, the TCRdb table keeps only in-frame clones and is missing some. Among hundreds of thousands of clones listed, 70% to 90% were seen once. Sequencing was carried out using PBMCs or T cells enriched from blood (not recorded which). These TCRs come from a woman aged 40 to 50 who had recovered from COVID-19. CDR3s leave out the opening cysteine and the closing phenylalanine or tryptophan. Fields, in order: V gene, CDR3 protein.

V: TRBV11-2; CDR3: ASSLGGGSSYEQY
V: TRBV5-1; CDR3: ASSSSIATNEKLF
V: TRBV19; CDR3: ASSGAGVYSGANVLT
V: TRBV7-2; CDR3: ASSFRTDQPQH
V: TRBV10-3; CDR3: AISEGAPAYNEQF
V: TRBV3-1/TRBV3-2; CDR3: ASSQDLASGGETQY
V: TRBV27; CDR3: ASSLRNTGELF
V: TRBV12-3/TRBV12-4; CDR3: ASSLVAVGTQY
V: TRBV7-3; CDR3: ASSSDRGTGELF
V: TRBV5-6; CDR3: ASSLDRTNNQPQH